This T cell receptor beta chain was found in a study of technical replicates of blood from a handful of donors. TCRdb keeps only in-frame clones here, not all; method: immunoSEQ multiplex PCR. The table has fewer than 100,000 clones, around 95% seen once. This CDR3 is 15 amino acids long. Germline V gene sequence: CDR1 MGHRA, CDR2 YSYEKL. The V segment lost 1 base and the J segment 8 bases; nucleotides outside the gene matches: 8. This receptor was obtained from a human donor in good health. The rearrangement joins TRBV4-1 to TRBJ1-5, with 7 nucleotides matching TRBD1. The sample was T cells isolated from PBMCs. This CDR3 is CASSQGQGGGKPQHF. The CDR3 nucleotides read TGCGCCAGCAGCCAAGGACAGGGTGGTGGTAAGCCCCAGCATTTT.